The next 27 T cell receptor beta chains were all read from a single sample in a study of shared clonotypes between healthy human individuals. Only in-frame clones appear in the TCRdb table, and some are missing; sequencing was by immunoSEQ multiplex PCR. The table records about 1.5 million clones, 95% to 99% of them present only once. Input material: naive CD4+ T cells sorted from blood. This sample's subset: CD45RA+ positively selected. The receptors derive from a man aged 25-45 years in good health.

This rearrangement joins TRBV28 to TRBJ1-5; TRBD1 agrees at 8 bases. The length of the CDR3 is 16 residues. V was clipped by 6 bases and J by 1 base; unmatched bases: 8. The germline V gene encodes CDR1 MDHEN and CDR2 SYDVKM. CDR3 loop: CASSLRTGKSNQPQHF. CDR3 bases: TGTGCCAGCAGCCTAAGGACAGGGAAGAGCAATCAGCCCCAGCATTTT. The full variable domain, rest sourced from reference TRBV28 and TRBJ1-5, is DVKVTQSSRYLVKRTGEKVFLECVQDMDHENMFWYRQDPGLGLRLIYFSYDVKMKEKGDIPEGYSVSREKKERFSLILESASTNQTSMYLCASSLRTGKSNQPQHFGDGTRLSIL.

The rearrangement uses TRBV28 and TRBJ1-2, with TRBD1 matching 7 bases. V was pared by 6 bases and J by 2 bases, with 18 bases of the junction left unmatched. This CDR3 contains 18 residues. The germline CDR1 and CDR2 sequences are MDHEN and SYDVKM. The CDR3 is CASSSGEGARKMNYGYTF. CDR3 nucleotide sequence: TGTGCCAGCAGCTCGGGGGAGGGGGCGAGGAAAATGAACTATGGCTACACCTTC.

This sequence joins TRBV19 and TRBJ1-5, with a tentative D call TRBD1 (5 bases). The V and J ends lost 6 bases and 6 bases respectively, with 12 bases between them. CDR3 length equals 13 residues. The V gene's germline CDR1 is LNHDA and CDR2 SQIVND (reference sequence). The CDR3 loop reads CASSPGLGQPQHF. The CDR3 nucleotides are TGTGCCAGTAGCCCGGGACTGGGTCAGCCCCAGCATTTT.

The J gene is TRBJ2-3, the V gene TRBV10-1; the D gene could be TRBD1 or TRBD2 (7 bases each). The ends were cut back, 2 bases at V and 6 bases at J, with 15 bases in the middle. Germline CDR1 is WNHNN and CDR2 is SYGVQD (reference sequence). The CDR3 runs to 15 residues. The CDR3 is CASSESQGGMDTQYF. CDR3 coding DNA: TGCGCCAGCAGTGAGAGCCAGGGGGGGATGGATACGCAGTATTTT.

V is TRBV6-5 and J is TRBJ1-5, with D unresolved. Deletions cut 0 bases from V and 0 bases from J, with 9 bases between. The CDR3 length is 16 residues. The V gene's germline CDR1 is MNHEY and CDR2 SVGAGI. The CDR3 here is CASSYSRVGSNQPQHF. In nucleotides, the CDR3 is TGTGCCAGCAGTTACTCGAGGGTGGGTAGCAATCAGCCCCAGCATTTT.

CDR3 protein: CAWWADYNEQFF. CDR3 DNA: TGTGCCTGGTGGGCAGACTACAATGAGCAGTTCTTC. The V call is TRBV30, the J call TRBJ2-1; D gene ambiguous. From germline, CDR1 is GTSNPN and CDR2 SVGIG (reference sequence). The CDR3 extends over 12 amino acids. The V gene lost 5 bases and the J gene lost 3 bases, with 8 bases spanning the gap.

This clone was counted once. V usage is TRBV14 and J usage is TRBJ1-3; D call uncertain. Trimming removed 5 bases at V and 0 bases at J, with 11 bases between. Germline CDR1 SGHDN, CDR2 FVKESK. This CDR3 is 15 amino acids long. This chain's CDR3 is CASSTRTYSGNTIYF. CDR3 coding DNA: TGTGCCAGCAGCACTCGTACTTACTCTGGAAACACCATATATTTT.

The V call is TRBV28, the J call TRBJ1-2; perhaps TRBD1 as D (5 bases). The ends were cut back, 4 bases at V and 7 bases at J, with 25 bases in the middle. Germline-derived CDR1 and CDR2 are MDHEN and SYDVKM. The CDR3 totals 17 residues. The CDR3 is CASSSPRGPWEDGGYTF. The CDR3 nucleotides are TGTGCCAGCAGTTCCCCCCGGGGACCGTGGGAGGACGGTGGCTACACCTTC.

This sequence joins TRBV2 and TRBJ2-2, with 10 bases fitting TRBD1. V lost 5 bases to trimming and J lost 6 bases; unmatched junction nucleotides: 9. This CDR3 is built from 16 residues. In germline, CDR1 is SNHLY, CDR2 FYNNEI. The CDR3 DNA is TGTGCCAGCAGTTTAGACAGGGGGCGGTTGTCCGGGGAGCTGTTTTTT. It translates to CASSLDRGRLSGELFF.

This chain links TRBV5-4 with TRBJ2-7; D call uncertain. This CDR3 comprises 16 residues. Trimming took 0 bases from V and 2 from J, leaving 15 bases between them. Germline values: CDR1 SGHNT, CDR2 YYREEE (reference sequence). CDR3 amino acids: CASSLGRPGPAYEQYF. CDR3 nucleotides: TGTGCCAGCAGCTTGGGGCGGCCGGGTCCGGCCTACGAGCAGTACTTC.

The chain has TRBV5-1 and TRBJ1-1; D might be TRBD1 (5 bases). Trimming took 5 bases from V and 11 from J, leaving 22 bases between them. Germline V CDR1 and CDR2: SGHRS, YFSETQ. The CDR3 contains 14 residues. CDR3 residues: CASRPDRGGLRAFF. The CDR3 DNA reads as TGCGCCAGCAGACCGGATCGGGGCGGACTTCGGGCTTTCTTT.

The chain recombines TRBV10-3 with TRBJ2-7, with unresolved D. V lost 5 bases and J lost 2, with 7 bases in between. From germline, CDR1 is ENHRY and CDR2 SYGVKD. This CDR3 is 12 amino acids long. The CDR3 coding sequence is TGTGCCATCAGTACGGCGACCTACGAGCAGTACTTC. Translated, it gives CAISTATYEQYF.

J is TRBJ1-1 and V is TRBV9; TRBD1 might be the D (6 bases). Germline CDR1 is SGDLS and CDR2 is YYNGEE. The V gene lost 3 bases and the J gene lost 4 bases, with 19 bases spanning the gap. The CDR3 runs to 16 residues. The DNA of the CDR3 is TGTGCCAGCAGCGAACAAAGTGGGGGCGTGGGCACTGAAGCTTTCTTT. It yields the protein CASSEQSGGVGTEAFF.

This chain connects TRBV25-1 to TRBJ2-7, with TRBD1 as a possible D gene (6 bases). In germline, CDR1 is MGHDK, CDR2 SYGVNS. CDR3 length: 15 residues. V was shortened by 4 bases and J by 0 bases, with 13 bases between the two germline ends. CDR3 protein: CASSVDRTVSYEQYF. DNA of the CDR3: TGTGCCAGCAGTGTAGATCGGACAGTCTCCTACGAGCAGTACTTC.

The chain has TRBV9 and TRBJ2-3; no firm D call. This CDR3 comprises 13 residues. The V end lost 4 bases, the J end lost 3 bases, and 9 bases lay between the germline ends. CDR1 and CDR2 (germline): SGDLS, YYNGEE. As DNA, the CDR3 is TGTGCCAGCAGCCGTAAAAGTACAGATACGCAGTATTTT. This gives the protein CASSRKSTDTQYF.

J is TRBJ2-1 and V is TRBV6-4; 10 bases map to TRBD1. This CDR3 spans 14 amino acids. Germline loops: CDR1 MRHNA, CDR2 SNTAGT. V lost 6 bases and J lost 7; bases outside the gene matches: 6. The CDR3 DNA reads TGTGCCAGCAGCGGACAGGGGGGTAGTAATGAGCAGTTCTTC. The encoded protein is CASSGQGGSNEQFF.

The CDR3 loop is CASRWDRLTGELFF. In nucleotides, the CDR3 is TGTGCCAGCAGGTGGGACAGGCTGACCGGGGAGCTGTTTTTT. The chain employs TRBV6-6 and TRBJ2-2; 8 bases align to TRBD1. CDR1 is MNHNY, CDR2 SVGAGI, per germline (reference sequence). The CDR3 spans 14 residues. J lost 5 bases, V lost 6 bases, and 5 bases had no gene match.

CDR3 bases: TGTGCCAGCAGCCCTCGGGCTACCGGAGATACGCAGTATTTT. Translating gives CASSPRATGDTQYF. The chain carries TRBV11-1 and TRBJ2-3; D gene ambiguous. The germline gives CDR1 SGHAT, CDR2 FQDESV (reference sequence). This CDR3 has 14 residues. Trimming left V 5 bases short and J 5 bases short, with 14 bases between.

This clone was observed a single time. V is TRBV5-4 and J is TRBJ2-3; 10 bases are shared with TRBD2. CDR3 length: 17 residues. J was trimmed by 4 bases and V by 7 bases; bases with no gene match: 15. Per germline, CDR1 SGHNT and CDR2 YYREEE (reference sequence). CDR3 sequence (DNA): TGTGCCAGCCGCAAGGGGACTAGCGCCTTTGGGGCAGATACGCAGTATTTT. This codes for CASRKGTSAFGADTQYF.

The rearrangement uses TRBV19 and TRBJ1-2; D might be TRBD1 (6 bases). The CDR3 consists of 15 residues. The V gene's germline CDR1 is LNHDA and CDR2 SQIVND (reference sequence). V dropped 2 bases and J dropped 8 bases, with 18 bases sitting between them. CDR3 sequence (DNA): TGTGCCAGTAGTATATTCGGGGCAGGGGAGGACGGCTACACCTTC. As protein: CASSIFGAGEDGYTF.

The V and J genes are TRBV28 and TRBJ2-1; 7 bases are shared with TRBD2. Germline V gives CDR1 MDHEN, CDR2 SYDVKM. This CDR3 is 16 amino acids long. J was trimmed by 6 bases and V by 5 bases; bases with no gene match: 13. For the CDR3, the DNA is TGTGCCAGCAGTGACTACGCCGGGGGACTATTCAATGAGCAGTTCTTC. It is translated as CASSDYAGGLFNEQFF.

V is TRBV29-1 and J is TRBJ2-2; D possibly corresponds to TRBD1 (5 bases). The germline V and J ends were trimmed by 4 bases and 1 base, with 10 bases remaining between them. The CDR3 sequence is 14 residues long. Germline-derived CDR1 and CDR2 are SQVTM and ANQGSEA. This CDR3 reads CSVAKGMNTGELFF. For the CDR3, the DNA is TGCAGCGTTGCAAAGGGGATGAACACCGGGGAGCTGTTTTTT.

The chain joins TRBV4-1 to TRBJ1-3, with 7 bases aligning to TRBD1. There are 17 residues in the CDR3. Germline V gene sequence: CDR1 MGHRA, CDR2 YSYEKL. Trimming at V came to 3 bases and at J to 2 bases, leaving 10 bases not matched to a gene. The CDR3 sequence: CASSQHTGVGAGNTIYF. The CDR3, as DNA: TGCGCCAGCAGCCAGCACACAGGGGTAGGAGCTGGAAACACCATATATTTT.

The V call is TRBV27, the J call TRBJ2-7; possibly TRBD2 for D (5 bases). CDR3 length: 12 residues. CDR1 and CDR2 from the germline V gene are MNHEY and SMNVEV (reference sequence). The V and J ends lost 6 bases and 4 bases respectively, with 10 bases between them. CDR3 sequence (DNA): TGTGCCAGCAGGACTACCGGGTACGAGCAGTACTTC. Translating gives CASRTTGYEQYF.

The rearrangement joins TRBV28 to TRBJ2-7; D is undetermined. CDR3 length: 13 amino acids. The germline gives CDR1 MDHEN, CDR2 SYDVKM. V was pared by 6 bases and J by 4 bases, with 13 bases between. The DNA of the CDR3 is TGTGCCAGCAGCCCGGAACCCCAGTACGAGCAGTACTTC. The encoded protein is CASSPEPQYEQYF.

The chain is built from TRBV30 and TRBJ2-3; perhaps TRBD1 as D (7 bases). Between the trimmed V and J ends, which lost 1 base and 0 bases, there was a span of 11 bases. CDR3 length: 15 residues. Germline loops: CDR1 GTSNPN, CDR2 SVGIG (reference sequence). CDR3 sequence reads: CAWSGGDRSTDTQYF. For the CDR3, the DNA is TGTGCCTGGAGTGGGGGGGACAGAAGCACAGATACGCAGTATTTT.

V is TRBV10-1 and J is TRBJ2-1; possible D gene TRBD2, 5 bases. The CDR3 length is 15 residues. Looked up from germline, CDR1 is WNHNN and CDR2 is SYGVQD (reference sequence). V lost 4 bases and J lost 4, with 14 bases in between. The CDR3 DNA sequence: TGCGCCAGCAGTGTTGAGGGTTCCCTGTACAATGAGCAGTTCTTC. This gives the protein CASSVEGSLYNEQFF.